Presented here are 19 T cell receptor beta chains from one specimen sequenced in a study of shared clonotypes between healthy human individuals. Only in-frame clones appear in the TCRdb table, and some are missing; sequencing was by immunoSEQ multiplex PCR. The data contain some 490,000 clones, 78% of them seen just once; the ten biggest clones take up about 11%. Sequences were obtained from PBMCs. All receptors come from a woman aged 40-49 years in good health. Some clones in this sample may be carry-over from other donors' samples.

The chain combines TRBV6-6 with TRBJ1-4; tentative D call: TRBD1 (5 bases). This CDR3 is built from 13 residues. From germline, CDR1 is MNHNY and CDR2 SVGAGI (reference sequence). V lost 8 bases and J 2 bases, leaving 9 bases between the germline ends. CDR3 nucleotides: TGTGCCAGCCACAGGCGGACTAATGAAAAACTGTTTTTT. Its protein product is CASHRRTNEKLFF.

Only one count was recorded for this clone. The chain joins TRBV5-1 to TRBJ2-5; 7 nucleotides agree with TRBD1. The CDR3 contains 14 residues. CDR1 SGHRS and CDR2 YFSETQ come from the germline V gene. The V gene end was trimmed by 4 bases and the J gene end by 2 bases; junction bases not matched to a gene: 5. The CDR3 DNA follows: TGCGCCAGCAGCAACACAGGGGTACAAGAGACCCAGTACTTC. This sequence encodes CASSNTGVQETQYF. Supplemented by reference TRBV5-1 and TRBJ2-5, the full variable domain reads KAGVTQTPRYLIKTRGQQVTLSCSPISGHRSVSWYQQTPGQGLQFLFEYFSETQRNKGNFPGRFSGRQFSNSRSEMNVSTLELGDSALYLCASSNTGVQETQYFGPGTRLLVL.

The CDR3 DNA follows: TGTGCCTGGAGTACGGACAACTCCTATAATTCACCCCTCCACTTT. Protein product: CAWSTDNSYNSPLHF. J is TRBJ1-6 and V is TRBV30, with D possibly matching TRBD1 (5 bases). There are 15 residues in the CDR3. Germline V CDR1 and CDR2: GTSNPN, SVGIG (reference sequence). V dropped 2 bases and J dropped 0 bases, with 8 bases sitting between them.

For this clone: Other nucleotide sequences from this sample produce the same CDR3. The rearrangement links TRBV27 to TRBJ1-4; D is uncertain. Germline CDR1 MNHEY, CDR2 SMNVEV (reference sequence). CDR3 length equals 13 residues. V dropped 2 bases and J dropped 5 bases, with 6 bases sitting between them. CDR3 protein: CASSLRRNEKLFF. DNA of the CDR3: TGTGCCAGCAGTTTACGGAGGAATGAAAAACTGTTTTTT.

The V call is TRBV5-1, the J call TRBJ2-3; the D is unclear. CDR3 length equals 15 residues. V lost 1 base to trimming and J lost 5 bases, with 14 bases between them. Germline CDR1 and CDR2: SGHRS and YFSETQ. CDR3 coding DNA: TGCGCCAGCAGCTTGAGCACAGTGGTTAGAGATACGCAGTATTTT. This gives the protein CASSLSTVVRDTQYF.

V is TRBV29-1 and J is TRBJ2-2, with D maybe TRBD2 (6 bases). V shed 4 bases and J shed 4 bases, with 16 bases lying between them. This CDR3 spans 15 amino acids. Per germline, CDR1 SQVTM and CDR2 ANQGSEA. The CDR3, as DNA: TGCAGCGTTGGACCGGGACTGATTTCCACCGGGGAGCTGTTTTTT. This codes for CSVGPGLISTGELFF.

The chain joins TRBV5-1 to TRBJ1-1; D perhaps matches TRBD1 (6 bases). The germline V gene encodes CDR1 SGHRS and CDR2 YFSETQ. Between the trimmed V and J ends, which lost 1 base and 10 bases, there was a span of 14 bases. This CDR3 has 13 amino acids. As DNA, the CDR3 is TGCGCCAGCAGCTTGAGGGGGGGTTCATCAGCTTTCTTT. It codes for CASSLRGGSSAFF.

The CDR3, as DNA: TGTGCCAGCAGTCCTACTGCCGCTAACTATGGCTACACCTTC. Protein: CASSPTAANYGYTF. The chain has TRBV28 and TRBJ1-2; D is unclear. The CDR3 consists of 14 residues. Germline V gene sequence: CDR1 MDHEN, CDR2 SYDVKM. Deletions cut 5 bases from V and 0 bases from J, with 10 bases between.

This clone was picked up a small number of times. This chain connects TRBV28 to TRBJ1-1; D gene uncertain. The V end was cut by 0 bases, the J end by 4 bases, with 12 bases between. CDR3 length equals 15 residues. Germline V gives CDR1 MDHEN, CDR2 SYDVKM. CDR3 sequence reads: CASSLWSRRVTEAFF. The CDR3 DNA reads as TGTGCCAGCAGTTTATGGTCGAGGAGAGTCACTGAAGCTTTCTTT.

The rearrangement joins TRBV9 to TRBJ2-3; D perhaps matches TRBD2 (6 bases). CDR1 is SGDLS, CDR2 YYNGEE, per germline. The CDR3 spans 15 residues. The V end was cut by 0 bases, the J end by 4 bases, with 12 bases between. The CDR3 nucleotides read TGTGCCAGCAGCGTAGGACCGGGAGCGGCAGATACGCAGTATTTT. Protein: CASSVGPGAADTQYF.

V usage is TRBV6-1 and J usage is TRBJ1-1; perhaps TRBD1 as D (6 bases). Trimming cost V 0 bases and J 0 bases, with 11 bases left between them. The CDR3 covers 16 residues. CDR1 MNHNS and CDR2 SASEGT come from the germline V gene. In DNA, the CDR3 is TGTGCCAGCAGTGAAGCTGGAAGGGGGGTGAACACTGAAGCTTTCTTT. It codes for CASSEAGRGVNTEAFF.

This clone is a singleton in its sample. This chain links TRBV29-1 with TRBJ2-5, with D unresolved. Germline V gene sequence: CDR1 SQVTM, CDR2 ANQGSEA. Trimming cost V 7 bases and J 4 bases, with 16 bases left between them. The length of the CDR3 is 13 residues. The CDR3 coding sequence is TGCAGCGCCGAAGGACGGATCCGAGAGACCCAGTACTTC. It codes for CSAEGRIRETQYF.

The rearrangement joins TRBV9 to TRBJ2-5; D unresolved. The V and J ends lost 3 bases and 1 base respectively, with 10 bases between them. This CDR3 contains 14 residues. Germline CDR1 and CDR2: SGDLS and YYNGEE. The CDR3 loop is CASSAVTAQETQYF. The CDR3 DNA reads TGTGCCAGCAGCGCCGTGACGGCCCAAGAGACCCAGTACTTC.

This chain joins TRBV28 and TRBJ2-1; D tentatively fits TRBD1 or TRBD2 (5 bases each). Germline CDR1 reads MDHEN; CDR2 reads SYDVKM. V was pared by 8 bases and J by 9 bases, with 20 bases between. CDR3 length equals 14 residues. This CDR3 reads CASSDPNRGSEQFF. The CDR3 DNA sequence: TGTGCCAGCTCTGACCCCAACCGGGGCAGTGAGCAGTTCTTC.

The V call is TRBV27, the J call TRBJ2-5, with 9 bases lining up with TRBD1. This CDR3 is built from 19 residues. The J segment lost 6 bases and the V segment lost 4 bases, leaving 21 bases of the junction unmatched. Germline V gives CDR1 MNHEY, CDR2 SMNVEV (reference sequence). The chain's CDR3 is CASSSNTGQGTQGVKTQYF. In DNA form, the CDR3 reads TGTGCCAGCAGTTCGAATACGGGACAGGGCACCCAAGGAGTAAAGACCCAGTACTTC.

The chain employs TRBV25-1 and TRBJ2-5; TRBD1 aligns across 7 bases. The ends lost 3 bases at V and 0 bases at J; junction bases unmatched: 7. CDR1 is MGHDK and CDR2 is SYGVNS in the germline V gene. CDR3 size: 16 residues. CDR3 loop: CASSDPARGHQETQYF. As DNA, the CDR3 is TGTGCCAGCAGTGACCCCGCGAGGGGGCACCAAGAGACCCAGTACTTC.

CDR3 amino acids: CASSQDIRGGEQFF. CDR3 in DNA: TGTGCCAGCAGCCAAGATATCCGGGGGGGTGAGCAGTTCTTC. The J gene is TRBJ2-1, the V gene TRBV11-2; 8 nucleotides match TRBD2. CDR3 length equals 14 residues. Trimming took 5 bases from V and 9 from J; bases not matched to a gene: 9. Germline CDR1 SGHAT, CDR2 FQNNGV.

Points on this clone: Within the sample, other DNA sequences also encode this same CDR3. V is TRBV5-4 and J is TRBJ1-1; 7 bases map to TRBD1. Germline CDR1 reads SGHNT; CDR2 reads YYREEE (reference sequence). CDR3 length: 14 amino acids. V dropped 4 bases and J dropped 1; count of bases not matched to a gene: 4. This chain's CDR3 is CASSPWTGNTEAFF. DNA of the CDR3: TGTGCCAGCAGCCCTTGGACAGGGAACACTGAAGCTTTCTTT.

Regarding this clone: This likely reflects a read error, since a far larger clone is one base away. The chain employs TRBV28 and TRBJ1-5; D is ambiguous. CDR1 and CDR2 from the germline V gene are MDHEN and SYDVKM. The CDR3 has 13 residues. The CDR3 sequence: CASSWDSSQPQHF. Here the CDR3 DNA reads TGTGCCAGCAGTTGGGATAGCAGTCAGCCCCAGCATTTT.